This is a list of T cell receptor beta chains from one sample in a study of long-term antiretroviral therapy in people with HIV. The repertoire was sequenced with immunoSEQ multiplex PCR; TCRdb's copy has only in-frame clones and lacks some. This table has approximately 33,000 clones, roughly 88% appearing once. Sequencing was performed on unsorted PBMCs, taken 0.8 years before starting antiretroviral therapy. These receptor sequences come from a man younger than 35 with HIV. CDR3s include the opening cysteine and the closing phenylalanine or tryptophan. D genes are given only for firm matches. The size field is filled for only some rows; it gives once, few, many or a size class.

abundance | j_gene | v_gene | len | d_gene | CDR3aa | CDR3nt
. | TRBJ1-1 | TRBV6-5 | 14 | . | CASTPGTPDTEAFF | TGTGCCAGCACTCCGGGGACGCCTGACACTGAAGCTTTCTTT
. | TRBJ2-1 | TRBV18 | 13 | . | CASSPLAVNEQFF | TGTGCCAGCTCACCACTAGCGGTTAATGAGCAGTTCTTC
. | TRBJ1-5 | TRBV27 | 13 | . | CASSPSVGGPQHF | TGTGCCAGCAGTCCCTCCGTAGGTGGTCCCCAGCATTTT
. | TRBJ2-6 | TRBV6-1 | 15 | . | CASSEWATGANVLTF | TGTGCCAGCAGTGAGTGGGCTACTGGGGCCAACGTCCTGACTTTC
few | TRBJ1-1 | TRBV7-9 | 13 | TRBD1 | CASSSGGMTEAFF | TGTGCCAGCAGCTCAGGGGGCATGACTGAAGCTTTCTTT
. | TRBJ2-4 | TRBV5-6 | 14 | TRBD1 | CASSLGQGSDIQYF | TGTGCCAGCAGCCTGGGACAGGGGAGTGACATTCAGTACTTC
. | TRBJ2-7 | TRBV6-5 | 13 | TRBD1 | CASRGDRNYEQYF | TGTGCCAGCAGAGGGGACAGGAACTACGAGCAGTACTTC
. | TRBJ2-3 | TRBV9 | 13 | . | CASRPLGTDTQYF | TGTGCCAGCCGTCCTCTAGGTACAGATACGCAGTATTTT
. | TRBJ2-6 | TRBV19 | 17 | . | CASSIDGLSSGANVLTF | TGTGCCAGTAGTATAGACGGCCTAAGCTCTGGGGCCAACGTCCTGACTTTC
. | TRBJ1-4 | TRBV2 | 16 | TRBD1 | CASSAGQARVEGKLFF | TGTGCCAGCAGTGCGGGACAGGCTCGCGTCGAGGGAAAACTGTTTTTT
. | TRBJ1-5 | TRBV29-1 | 14 | TRBD1 | CSVSHRGSNQPQHF | TGCAGCGTCTCCCACAGGGGGTCAAATCAGCCCCAGCATTTT
. | TRBJ2-7 | TRBV23-1 | 16 | . | CASTQQPENWTYEQYF | TGCGCCAGCACCCAACAGCCAGAGAATTGGACCTACGAGCAGTACTTC
. | TRBJ1-3 | TRBV7-2 | 15 | . | CASSLGVHLGNTIYF | TGTGCCAGCAGCTTAGGGGTCCACCTTGGAAACACCATATATTTT
few | TRBJ2-7 | TRBV9 | 12 | . | CASSVLFGEQYF | TGTGCCAGCAGCGTCCTTTTTGGCGAGCAGTACTTC
. | TRBJ1-5 | TRBV7-9 | 13 | . | CASSLSGSQPQHF | TGTGCCAGCAGCTTAAGTGGGTCTCAGCCCCAGCATTTT
. | TRBJ1-4 | TRBV18 | 17 | TRBD1 | CASSPHQNRGTNEKLFF | TGTGCCAGCTCACCACATCAAAACAGGGGCACTAATGAAAAACTGTTTTTT
few | TRBJ2-3 | TRBV29-1 | 13 | . | CSVARVSTDTQYF | TGCAGCGTGGCAAGGGTTAGCACAGATACGCAGTATTTT
. | TRBJ1-2 | TRBV9 | 14 | . | CASSVGLGIYGYTF | TGTGCCAGCAGCGTAGGCTTAGGAATCTATGGCTACACCTTC
. | TRBJ2-2 | TRBV4-2 | 15 | . | CASSPLQGDTGELFF | TGTGCCAGCAGCCCCCTGCAGGGAGACACCGGGGAGCTGTTTTTT
. | TRBJ2-3 | TRBV28 | 16 | . | CASSPSRDVGTDTQYF | TGTGCCAGCAGTCCCTCCAGGGATGTCGGCACAGATACGCAGTATTTT
. | TRBJ1-5 | TRBV18 | 15 | TRBD1 | CASSPSGQGFQPQHF | TGTGCCAGCTCACCCTCGGGACAGGGCTTCCAGCCCCAGCATTTT
. | TRBJ1-4 | TRBV4-2 | 14 | . | CASSQVTENEKLFF | TGTGCCAGCAGCCAAGTTACGGAGAATGAAAAACTGTTTTTT
. | TRBJ2-7 | TRBV19 | 19 | . | CASSKWYAGGSGGPYEQYF | TGTGCCAGTAGTAAATGGTACGCAGGGGGCTCGGGGGGGCCCTACGAGCAGTACTTC
. | TRBJ2-5 | TRBV7-8 | 12 | . | CASGGQTETQYF | TGTGCCAGCGGGGGGCAAACAGAGACCCAGTACTTC
. | TRBJ2-7 | TRBV5-8 | 15 | . | CASSLEGVSSYEQYF | TGTGCCAGCAGCTTGGAGGGGGTCAGCTCCTACGAGCAGTACTTC
. | TRBJ1-5 | TRBV9 | 15 | . | CASSVEGAINQPQHF | TGTGCCAGCAGCGTAGAAGGAGCTATCAATCAGCCCCAGCATTTT
. | TRBJ2-1 | TRBV29-1 | 14 | . | CSVNPPSAGNEQFF | TGCAGCGTTAATCCGCCTAGCGCAGGTAATGAGCAGTTCTTC